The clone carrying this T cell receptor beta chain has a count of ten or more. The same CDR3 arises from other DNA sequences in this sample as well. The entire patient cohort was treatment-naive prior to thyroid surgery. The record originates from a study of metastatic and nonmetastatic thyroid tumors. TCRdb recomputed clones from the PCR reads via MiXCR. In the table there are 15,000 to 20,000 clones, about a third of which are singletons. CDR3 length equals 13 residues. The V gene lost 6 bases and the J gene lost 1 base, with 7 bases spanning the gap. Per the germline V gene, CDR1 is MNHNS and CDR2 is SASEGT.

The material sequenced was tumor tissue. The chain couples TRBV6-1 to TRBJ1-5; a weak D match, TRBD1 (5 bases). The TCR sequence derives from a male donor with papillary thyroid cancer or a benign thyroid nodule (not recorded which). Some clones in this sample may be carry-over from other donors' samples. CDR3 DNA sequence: TGTGCCAGCAGCCAGGGAAGCAATCAGCCCCAGCATTTT. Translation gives CASSQGSNQPQHF.